Below are 29 T cell receptor beta chains sequenced from a single sample in a study of T cell responses to AZD1222 COVID-19 vaccine (dated by TCRdb to about 2021). The method was the immunoSEQ multiplex PCR assay. TCRdb took this table from immuneACCESS and kept in-frame rearrangements with V and J called. Such tables lack part of the clones; where checked against another copy, unresolved V genes explain under half of the gap, and the rest is unexplained. The sample contains under 200,000 clones, 88% of them found a single time. Roughly 27% of the sample goes to the ten largest clones. The time point label corresponds to: about 28 days (+/-7) after the second vaccine dose. The source was peripheral blood, collected 28 days after the second AZD1222 dose. These receptors were obtained from an adult who received the AZD1222 COVID-19 vaccine.

In DNA, the CDR3 is TGTGCCAGCAGTTATGGCCATCGCGATACGCAGTATTTT. It is translated as CASSYGHRDTQYF. This rearrangement joins TRBV6-6 to TRBJ2-3; D unresolved. Between the trimmed V and J ends, which lost 3 bases and 6 bases, there was a span of 10 bases. The germline V gene encodes CDR1 MNHNY and CDR2 SVGAGI (reference sequence). The CDR3 length is 13 residues.

A remark on this clone: The junction departs from the called germline gene at one end, perhaps through a read error. J is TRBJ1-2 and V is TRBV7-7; D remains unclear. CDR1 and CDR2 (germline): SSHAT, FNYEAQ (reference sequence). The CDR3 consists of 15 residues. The CDR3 loop reads CASSLVGDVSYGYTF. The CDR3 nucleotides read TGTGCTAGCAGCTTAGTCGGGGATGTCAGCTATGGCTACACCTTC. Filled out from reference TRBV7-7 and TRBJ1-2, the complete variable domain reads GAGVSQSPRYKVTKRGQDVTLRCDPISSHATLYWYQQALGQGPEFLTYFNYEAQPDKSGLPSDRFSAERPEGSISTLTIQRTEQRDSAMYRCASSLVGDVSYGYTFGSGTRLTVV.

Points on this clone: Other DNA sequences from this sample encode an identical CDR3 as well. J is TRBJ2-7 and V is TRBV6-5; 11 bases match TRBD2. Trimming cost V 0 bases and J 2 bases; bases outside gene matches: 0. Germline CDR1 reads MNHEY; CDR2 reads SVGAGI. The CDR3 has 15 residues. The CDR3, as DNA: TGTGCCAGCAGTTACTCACTAGCGGGGGCCTACGAGCAGTACTTC. As protein: CASSYSLAGAYEQYF.

CDR3 DNA: TGTGCCAGCAGTTCTCCGGGACAGGGGGCGCTTGAGCAGTACTTC. It codes for CASSSPGQGALEQYF. The chain uses TRBV28 and TRBJ2-7, with 12 bases lining up with TRBD1. The germline CDR1 and CDR2 sequences are MDHEN and SYDVKM. This CDR3 is built from 15 residues. V was pared by 4 bases and J by 7 bases, with 8 bases of the junction left unmatched.

The CDR3 DNA reads as TGTGCCATCAGTAATCAGGGACAGGGAGGCACTGAAGCTTTCTTT. Amino acid sequence: CAISNQGQGGTEAFF. The V call is TRBV10-3, the J call TRBJ1-1, with 9 bases aligning to TRBD1. The CDR3 totals 15 residues. Germline V gene lookup returns CDR1 ENHRY and CDR2 SYGVKD. The V segment lost 5 bases and the J segment 4 bases; nucleotides outside the gene matches: 8.

CDR3 in amino acids: CASSPSGQGAGEQYF. Written as DNA, the CDR3 is TGTGCCAGCTCACCTTCTGGACAGGGCGCGGGGGAGCAGTACTTC. The chain recombines TRBV18 with TRBJ2-7, with 8 nucleotides matching TRBD1. The CDR3 totals 15 residues. V was pared by 3 bases and J by 7 bases, with 11 bases of the junction left unmatched. CDR1 and CDR2 from the germline V gene are KGHSH and LQKENI.

The chain links TRBV5-4 to TRBJ2-1; 7 nucleotides agree with TRBD1. This CDR3 spans 15 amino acids. V lost 1 base, J lost 4 bases, and 5 bases stayed unmatched. Germline assignment: CDR1 SGHNT and CDR2 YYREEE (reference sequence). CDR3 sequence (DNA): TGTGCCAGCAGCTTGACGGCAGGGGGTTACAATGAGCAGTTCTTC. It encodes CASSLTAGGYNEQFF.

This clone is labeled medium-sized. The V and J genes are TRBV6-4 and TRBJ2-3, with TRBD1 as a possible D gene (7 bases). The V end lost 3 bases, the J end lost 3 bases, and 13 bases lay between the germline ends. Germline CDR1 reads MRHNA; CDR2 reads SNTAGT. This CDR3 contains 15 residues. The CDR3 loop is CASSEQGGATDTQYF. In nucleotides, the CDR3 is TGTGCCAGCAGTGAGCAGGGGGGCGCAACAGATACGCAGTATTTT.

The chain carries TRBV5-1 and TRBJ2-1, with 8 bases fitting TRBD2. Germline-derived CDR1 and CDR2 are SGHRS and YFSETQ. This CDR3 has 13 amino acids. V lost 3 bases and J lost 5; bases outside the gene matches: 1. This CDR3 reads CASSSLADNEQFF. CDR3 nucleotide sequence: TGCGCCAGCAGCTCACTAGCGGACAATGAGCAGTTCTTC. Drawing the rest from reference TRBV5-1 and TRBJ2-1, the complete variable domain is KAGVTQTPRYLIKTRGQQVTLSCSPISGHRSVSWYQQTPGQGLQFLFEYFSETQRNKGNFPGRFSGRQFSNSRSEMNVSTLELGDSALYLCASSSLADNEQFFGPGTRLTVL.

The chain recombines TRBV5-1 with TRBJ1-1, with D maybe TRBD1 (5 bases). Germline-derived CDR1 and CDR2 are SGHRS and YFSETQ. V gave up 8 bases and J gave up 1 base, with 18 bases separating them. The CDR3 contains 15 residues. CDR3 nucleotides: TGCGCCAGTCGGAACGCGGGAGGGGAGAACACTGAAGCTTTCTTT. As protein: CASRNAGGENTEAFF.

This clone was recorded once. The genes are TRBV30 and TRBJ1-5, with 7 bases identical to TRBD1. V lost 5 bases and J lost 4; bases outside the gene matches: 5. Per the germline V gene, CDR1 is GTSNPN and CDR2 is SVGIG (reference sequence). The CDR3 length is 13 residues. CDR3 sequence (DNA): TGTGCCTGGCAGGGGGGCATAAATCAGCCCCAGCATTTT. Encoded protein: CAWQGGINQPQHF.

The J gene is TRBJ1-1, the V gene TRBV29-1; D uncertain. The V gene lost 4 bases and the J gene lost 10 bases, with 10 bases spanning the gap. The CDR3 consists of 10 residues. Germline V gene data show CDR1 as SQVTM and CDR2 as ANQGSEA. CDR3 sequence (DNA): TGCAGCGTTGTGAACAGTCGAGCTTTCTTT. Its translation is CSVVNSRAFF. Looking up the rest from reference TRBV29-1 and TRBJ1-1 gives the full variable domain: SAVISQKPSRDICQRGTSLTIQCQVDSQVTMMFWYRQQPGQSLTLIATANQGSEATYESGFVIDKFPISRPNLTFSTLTVSNMSPEDSSIYLCSVVNSRAFFGQGTRLTVV.

The chain links TRBV7-9 to TRBJ2-1, with TRBD2 as a possible D gene (6 bases). The length of the CDR3 is 11 residues. Trimming took off 5 bases at V and 14 bases at J, with 13 bases between the two ends. Germline V lookup: CDR1 SEHNR, CDR2 FQNEAQ (reference sequence). The CDR3 nucleotides read TGTGCCAGCAGCCCATCGGGACTTGAGTTCTTC. As protein: CASSPSGLEFF.

Concerning this clone itself: An end of the junction does not agree with germline; a read error may underlie this. The CDR3 loop reads CASSLHFQVNF. The CDR3, as DNA: TGTGCCAGCAGTCTACACTTTCAGGTTAACTTC. The chain recombines TRBV28 with TRBJ2-7; no firm D call. From germline, CDR1 is MDHEN and CDR2 SYDVKM. This CDR3 is built from 11 residues.

The CDR3 protein is CASSKGSSGEQFF. The CDR3 DNA reads as TGTGCCAGCAGCAAAGGATCCAGCGGTGAGCAGTTCTTC. This chain uses TRBV21-1 with TRBJ2-1; TRBD2, the table's D call, was not compared with the DNA. TRBV21-1 is a pseudogene locus. This CDR3 spans 13 amino acids.

This rearrangement joins TRBV11-1 to TRBJ1-1; D call uncertain. The V end was cut by 5 bases, the J end by 5 bases, with 15 bases between. The germline V gene encodes CDR1 SGHAT and CDR2 FQDESV (reference sequence). The CDR3 extends over 14 amino acids. The CDR3 here is CASSPSWGWTEAFF. Here the CDR3 DNA reads TGTGCCAGCAGCCCCAGCTGGGGTTGGACTGAAGCTTTCTTT.

The chain combines TRBV7-2 with TRBJ2-3; no clear D gene. The germline CDR1 and CDR2 sequences are SGHTA and FQGNSA. The CDR3 covers 15 residues. The V end lost 7 bases, the J end lost 2 bases, and 16 bases lay between the germline ends. The CDR3 here is CASKKPGFDTDTQYF. CDR3 nucleotide sequence: TGTGCCAGCAAAAAGCCCGGGTTCGACACAGATACGCAGTATTTT.

The genes are TRBV6-5 and TRBJ2-7, with TRBD2 matching over 7 bases. J lost 0 bases, V lost 7 bases, and 3 bases had no gene match. Germline V gives CDR1 MNHEY, CDR2 SVGAGI. The CDR3 is made up of 13 amino acids. The DNA for the CDR3 is TGTGCCAGCAAACCTAGCGGCTCCTACGAGCAGTACTTC. As protein: CASKPSGSYEQYF.

The rearrangement joins TRBV7-2 to TRBJ2-2; D unclear. This CDR3 contains 13 residues. The germline gives CDR1 SGHTA, CDR2 FQGNSA. Trimming pared 2 bases from V and 1 base from J, leaving 2 bases between. The CDR3 nucleotides read TGTGCCAGCAGCTTAAGGAACACCGGGGAGCTGTTTTTT. Amino acid sequence: CASSLRNTGELFF.

The CDR3 DNA sequence: TGTGCCAGCAGCGTAGGGTGGACTAGCGGGAGAGAAAATGAGCAGTTCTTC. Protein: CASSVGWTSGRENEQFF. The chain couples TRBV9 to TRBJ2-1, with TRBD2 identical over 13 bases. Germline values: CDR1 SGDLS, CDR2 YYNGEE. The length of the CDR3 is 17 residues. Trimming cost V 0 bases and J 7 bases; bases outside gene matches: 7.

This chain connects TRBV6-5 to TRBJ2-7; D not resolved. V was cut by 4 bases and J by 0 bases, with 7 bases left in between. This CDR3 is 13 amino acids long. Germline CDR1 MNHEY, CDR2 SVGAGI. The CDR3 DNA is TGTGCCAGCAGTTCTGGGATCTCCTACGAGCAGTACTTC. Protein: CASSSGISYEQYF.

The chain combines TRBV7-9 with TRBJ2-5, with a weak D call TRBD1 (5 bases). Germline V CDR1 and CDR2: SEHNR, FQNEAQ (reference sequence). Trimming stripped 3 bases from V and 5 bases from J, with 13 bases between. The CDR3 covers 14 residues. The CDR3 bases are TGTGCCAGCAGCTTGACAGCCAATTTGGAGACCCAGTACTTC. Protein product: CASSLTANLETQYF.

The chain couples TRBV3-1 (or the pseudogene TRBV3-2) to TRBJ1-2; D not certain. In germline, CDR1 is LGHDT, CDR2 YNNKEL (reference sequence). CDR3 length equals 12 residues. Trimming cost V 2 bases and J 8 bases, with 9 bases left between them. The CDR3 nucleotides read TGTGCCAGCAGCCAATCCGTCGGAGGCTACACCTTC. Its protein is CASSQSVGGYTF.

This sequence joins TRBV10-3 and TRBJ1-4; TRBD1 matches 9 bases. The CDR3 consists of 14 residues. CDR1 and CDR2 from the germline V gene are ENHRY and SYGVKD. V trimming: 8 bases; J trimming: 5 bases; junction bases outside the gene matches: 6. The CDR3 region is CAIGPDRGNEKLFF. CDR3 nucleotides: TGTGCCATCGGGCCAGACAGGGGGAATGAAAAACTGTTTTTT.

This clone showed up just once. DNA for the CDR3: TGTGCCAGCAGCCGGGGGACCGGGGAGCTGTTTTTT. Translation gives CASSRGTGELFF. The rearrangement links TRBV9 to TRBJ2-2; TRBD2 is a possible D gene (6 bases). CDR1 SGDLS and CDR2 YYNGEE come from the germline V gene. The CDR3 is 12 residues long. Trimming stripped 4 bases from V and 5 bases from J, with 6 bases between.

This chain joins TRBV3-1 (or the pseudogene TRBV3-2) and TRBJ2-7; the D gene is possibly TRBD1 (6 bases). This CDR3 has 15 residues. Trimming took off 1 base at V and 5 bases at J, with 15 bases between the two ends. Germline V gene lookup returns CDR1 LGHDT and CDR2 YNNKEL (reference sequence). The CDR3 bases are TGTGCCAGCAGCCAAGTCGGTCAGGGGCTCCACGAGCAGTACTTC. This gives the protein CASSQVGQGLHEQYF.

The chain recombines TRBV19 with TRBJ2-1; no reliable D call. Trimming pared 6 bases from V and 0 bases from J, leaving 9 bases between. The CDR3 has 14 residues. Germline V gene data show CDR1 as LNHDA and CDR2 as SQIVND (reference sequence). CDR3 sequence: CASRGTTSYNEQFF. The DNA of the CDR3 is TGTGCCAGTAGGGGAACTACCTCCTACAATGAGCAGTTCTTC.

The chain links TRBV7-6 to TRBJ2-1; 10 nucleotides align to TRBD2. Germline values: CDR1 SGHVS, CDR2 FNYEAQ. The CDR3 length is 15 residues. The trim removed 6 bases at V and 3 bases at J, leaving 5 bases unmatched. The CDR3 coding sequence is TGTGCCAGCAGTCAAATAGCGGGAGGCTACAATGAGCAGTTCTTC. Its protein product is CASSQIAGGYNEQFF.

The J gene is TRBJ2-5, the V gene TRBV23-1; no clear D gene. TRBV23-1 falls under the ORF class, with uncertain function. The CDR3 spans 14 residues. Trimming cost V 0 bases and J 2 bases, with 7 bases left between them. In DNA form, the CDR3 reads TGCGCCAGCAGTCAATCGAGGAAACAAGAGACCCAGTACTTC. Translated: CASSQSRKQETQYF.